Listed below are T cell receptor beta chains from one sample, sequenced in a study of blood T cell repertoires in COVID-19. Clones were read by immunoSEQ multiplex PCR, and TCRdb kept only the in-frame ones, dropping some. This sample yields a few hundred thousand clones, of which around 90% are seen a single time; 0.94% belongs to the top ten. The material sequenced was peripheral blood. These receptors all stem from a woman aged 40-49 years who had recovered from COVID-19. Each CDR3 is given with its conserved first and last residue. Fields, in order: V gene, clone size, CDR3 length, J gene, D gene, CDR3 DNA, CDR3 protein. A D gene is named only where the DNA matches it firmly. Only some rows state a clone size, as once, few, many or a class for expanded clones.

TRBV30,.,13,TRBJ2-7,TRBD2,TGTGCCTGGAGACTAGCGGCCTCCTACGAGCAGTACTTC,CAWRLAASYEQYF
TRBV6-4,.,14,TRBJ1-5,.,TGTGCCAGCAGGATGGGGAGTTCGCGACAGCCCCAGCATTTT,CASRMGSSRQPQHF
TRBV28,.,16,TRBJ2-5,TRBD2,TGTGCCAGCAGCTCCTCCCGGACTAGCGGTAAAGAGACCCAGTACTTC,CASSSSRTSGKETQYF
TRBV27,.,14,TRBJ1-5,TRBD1,TGTGCCAGCAGTTTCTGGCAGGGGGGCCAGCCCCAGCATTTT,CASSFWQGGQPQHF
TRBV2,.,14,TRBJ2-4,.,TGTGCCAGCAGTGTCGTTCGGAGTTCGAACATTCAGTACTTC,CASSVVRSSNIQYF
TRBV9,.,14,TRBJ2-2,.,TGTGCCAGCAGCGCTACAGGGAACACCGGGGAGCTGTTTTTT,CASSATGNTGELFF
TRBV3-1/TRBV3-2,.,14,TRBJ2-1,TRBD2,TGTGCCAGCAGCCAAGAGGGGGGTAGCGGGAGGGCGTTCTTC,CASSQEGGSGRAFF
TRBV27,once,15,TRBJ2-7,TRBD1,TGTGCCAGCAGTTTAGGACAGGGGCGTTCCTACGAGCAGTACTTC,CASSLGQGRSYEQYF
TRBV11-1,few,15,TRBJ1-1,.,TGTGCCAGCAGCTCGGAGATCGGGATGAACACTGAAGCTTTCTTT,CASSSEIGMNTEAFF
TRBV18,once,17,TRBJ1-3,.,TGTGCCAGCTCACCAGTTTCAGGGGATCTCCCTGGAAACACCATATATTTT,CASSPVSGDLPGNTIYF
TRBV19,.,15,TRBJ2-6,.,TGTGCCAGTAGTTGGGCCTCGTCTGGGGCCAACGTCCTGACTTTC,CASSWASSGANVLTF
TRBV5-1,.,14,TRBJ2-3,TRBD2,TGCGCCAGCAGCCGTAGCGGGAGCACAGATACGCAGTATTTT,CASSRSGSTDTQYF
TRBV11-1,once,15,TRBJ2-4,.,TGTGCCAGCAGCCTAAGGCAGGGTGAGGAAAACATTCAGTACTTC,CASSLRQGEENIQYF
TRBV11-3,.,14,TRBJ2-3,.,TGTGCCAGCAGCTTCAGGCAAAGCACAGATACGCAGTATTTT,CASSFRQSTDTQYF
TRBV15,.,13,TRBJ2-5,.,TGTGCCACCAGCAGGTCGGACCAAGAGACCCAGTACTTC,CATSRSDQETQYF
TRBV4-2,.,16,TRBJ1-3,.,TGTGCCAGCAGCCGGGGCCTTCACTCCTCTGGAAACACCATATATTTT,CASSRGLHSSGNTIYF
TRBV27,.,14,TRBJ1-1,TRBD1,TGTGCCAGCAGTTCAAGGACAGGGAACTCGGAAGCTTTCTTT,CASSSRTGNSEAFF
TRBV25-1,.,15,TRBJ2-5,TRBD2,TGTGCCAGCAGTGAATTCCTAGCGGGGCAAGAGACCCAGTACTTC,CASSEFLAGQETQYF
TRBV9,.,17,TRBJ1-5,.,TGTGCCAGCAAGGTGGAATTCGAGGAGGGGAGTGTTCAGCCCCAGCATTTT,CASKVEFEEGSVQPQHF
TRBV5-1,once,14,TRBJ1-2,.,TGCGCCAGCAGCCCAAGCGGGACACACTATGGCTACACCTTC,CASSPSGTHYGYTF
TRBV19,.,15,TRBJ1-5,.,TGTGCCAGTAGTCATGGGACAAATGGTAATCAGCCCCAGCATTTT,CASSHGTNGNQPQHF
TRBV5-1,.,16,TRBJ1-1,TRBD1,TGCGCCAGCAGCTCCGGACAGGGGGCAAGAAGCACTGAAGCTTTCTTT,CASSSGQGARSTEAFF
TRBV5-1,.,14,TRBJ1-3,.,TGCGCCAGCAGCTTGGACAGCGAGGGCAACACCATATATTTT,CASSLDSEGNTIYF
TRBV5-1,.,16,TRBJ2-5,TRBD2,TGCGCCAGCAGCTTGGCTCCAGCGGGAGGGCAAGAGACCCAGTACTTC,CASSLAPAGGQETQYF
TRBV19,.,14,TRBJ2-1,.,TGTGCCAGGCACAGGGTCAGCTCCTACAATGAGCAGTTCTTC,CARHRVSSYNEQFF